The 24 T cell receptor beta chains below were found in one sample sequenced in a study of control samples from healthy donors and cancer patients. Profiling relied on immunoSEQ multiplex PCR, and the TCRdb table lists in-frame clones only, not all of them. The table lists 40,000 to 45,000 clones, more than 65% of them singletons, with about 15% in the top ten. The sample consisted of formalin-fixed, paraffin-embedded tissue. Receptors originate from a male donor with melanoma.

This clone is medium-sized. This chain uses TRBV29-1 with TRBJ2-1, with D unresolved. This CDR3 contains 11 residues. Germline values: CDR1 SQVTM, CDR2 ANQGSEA. The germline V and J ends were trimmed by 0 bases and 7 bases, with 4 bases remaining between them. The CDR3 sequence: CSVEEINEQFF. In nucleotides, the CDR3 is TGCAGCGTTGAAGAGATAAATGAGCAGTTCTTC.

CDR3: CATTGTSTQYF. The DNA for the CDR3 is TGTGCCACTACTGGGACTAGCACTCAGTACTTC. The chain links TRBV7-9 to TRBJ2-5; TRBD2 aligns across 9 bases. This CDR3 is built from 11 residues. Trimming took 10 bases from V and 11 from J; bases not matched to a gene: 8. In germline, CDR1 is SEHNR, CDR2 FQNEAQ (reference sequence).

The V call is TRBV5-4, the J call TRBJ2-7, with D tentatively TRBD2 (5 bases). Germline-derived CDR1 and CDR2 are SGHNT and YYREEE (reference sequence). The CDR3 covers 13 residues. The V gene lost 4 bases and the J gene lost 7 bases, with 15 bases spanning the gap. In DNA form, the CDR3 reads TGTGCCAGCAGCCCGGAACGGCGAGGGGAGCAGTACTTC. This translates into CASSPERRGEQYF.

This chain links TRBV4-1 with TRBJ2-6; 9 nucleotides align to TRBD1. The trim removed 1 base at V and 0 bases at J, leaving 7 bases unmatched. CDR3 length: 19 residues. Looked up from germline, CDR1 is MGHRA and CDR2 is YSYEKL. DNA for the CDR3: TGCGCCAGCAGCCAAGGCCCGACAGGGGGGAACTCTGGGGCCAACGTCCTGACTTTC. Translation gives CASSQGPTGGNSGANVLTF.

Only a few counts were recorded for this clone. Other DNA sequences in the same sample also yield this CDR3. The rearrangement joins TRBV28 to TRBJ1-1; 8 bases are shared with TRBD1. Per the germline V gene, CDR1 is MDHEN and CDR2 is SYDVKM. The V gene end was trimmed by 7 bases and the J gene end by 1 base; junction bases not matched to a gene: 5. The CDR3 runs to 14 residues. This CDR3 reads CASKTGVRNTEAFF. CDR3 DNA: TGTGCCAGCAAGACAGGGGTTAGGAACACTGAAGCTTTCTTT.

CDR3 sequence (DNA): TGTGCCAGCAGCCCCCAACCCGACGCAGCTAACTATGGCTACACCTTC. Translated, it gives CASSPQPDAANYGYTF. The chain couples TRBV14 to TRBJ1-2; unclear D gene. Germline-derived CDR1 and CDR2 are SGHDN and FVKESK. This CDR3 has 16 residues. V dropped 4 bases and J dropped 0 bases, with 15 bases sitting between them.

V usage is TRBV7-3 and J usage is TRBJ1-6; D unresolved. Trimming removed 1 base from V and 9 bases from J, with 16 bases in between. Germline CDR1 SGHTA, CDR2 FQGTGA. The CDR3 length is 16 residues. The CDR3 spells CASSLNAASMGSPLHF. The CDR3 nucleotides read TGTGCCAGCAGCTTAAACGCGGCATCCATGGGTTCACCCCTCCACTTT. Looking up the rest from reference TRBV7-3 and TRBJ1-6 gives the full variable domain: GAGVSQTPSNKVTEKGKYVELRCDPISGHTALYWYRQSLGQGPEFLIYFQGTGAADDSGLPNDRFFAVRPEGSVSTLKIQRTERGDSAVYLCASSLNAASMGSPLHFGNGTRLTVT.

This clone was seen only a few times. The V call is TRBV24-1, the J call TRBJ1-2, with D unresolved. Looked up from germline, CDR1 is KGHDR and CDR2 is SFDVKD. Trimming removed 6 bases at V and 3 bases at J, with 16 bases between. This CDR3 spans 15 amino acids. CDR3 DNA sequence: TGTGCCACCAGTACCGCCGGGATGGGCGACTATGGCTACACCTTC. It yields the protein CATSTAGMGDYGYTF.

This clone has more than one count but fewer than ten. The chain carries TRBV6-6 and TRBJ1-1; possible D gene TRBD1, 5 bases. V lost 0 bases, J lost 3 bases, and 8 bases lay in between. There are 14 residues in the CDR3. Germline V gives CDR1 MNHNY, CDR2 SVGAGI (reference sequence). The CDR3 nucleotides read TGTGCCAGCAGTTACTCGGCGGGGGACACTGAAGCTTTCTTT. It is translated as CASSYSAGDTEAFF.

This chain joins TRBV18 and TRBJ2-1, with D possibly TRBD1 on 6 matching bases. V dropped 2 bases and J dropped 2 bases, with 16 bases sitting between them. This CDR3 comprises 17 residues. The germline gives CDR1 KGHSH, CDR2 LQKENI. CDR3 region: CASSPFEFDRTYNEQFF. In nucleotides, the CDR3 is TGTGCCAGCTCACCATTTGAGTTCGACAGGACCTACAATGAGCAGTTCTTC.

This clone was recorded once. In the same sample, other DNA sequences code for this CDR3. V gene TRBV15 combines with J gene TRBJ2-7; 7 bases are shared with TRBD2. In germline, CDR1 is LNHNV, CDR2 YYDKDF (reference sequence). The CDR3 contains 17 residues. V lost 3 bases and J lost 2; bases outside the gene matches: 13. The CDR3 here is CATSRASSSGRAYEQYF. The CDR3 region has the DNA TGTGCCACCAGCAGGGCCTCCTCTAGCGGTCGAGCCTACGAGCAGTACTTC.

V and J are TRBV2 and TRBJ2-2; 8 bases agree with TRBD2. In germline, CDR1 is SNHLY, CDR2 FYNNEI. The CDR3 loop spans 14 amino acids. Trimming cost V 8 bases and J 0 bases; bases outside gene matches: 2. CDR3 nucleotides: TGTGCCAGCGTTAGCGGGGCGAACACCGGGGAGCTGTTTTTT. The encoded protein is CASVSGANTGELFF. Full variable domain (rest looked up from reference TRBV2 and TRBJ2-2): EPEVTQTPSHQVTQMGQEVILRCVPISNHLYFYWYRQILGQKVEFLVSFYNNEISEKSEIFDDQFSVERPDGSNFTLKIRSTKLEDSAMYFCASVSGANTGELFFGEGSRLTVL.

The CDR3, as DNA: TGCGCCAGCAGCTCCATGACAGGGGGACCCTATGGCTACACCTTC. It specifies CASSSMTGGPYGYTF. The chain recombines TRBV5-1 with TRBJ1-2, with 9 nucleotides matching TRBD1. J gave up 4 bases and V 3 bases, and 7 bases lay outside the gene matches. The CDR3 has 15 amino acids. Germline V gene lookup returns CDR1 SGHRS and CDR2 YFSETQ.

This clone has more than one count but fewer than ten. V and J are TRBV24-1 and TRBJ2-5; 8 bases match TRBD2. This CDR3 contains 16 residues. With V trimmed by 3 bases and J by 5 bases, 10 bases remained unmatched. Germline V gives CDR1 KGHDR, CDR2 SFDVKD. The CDR3 sequence: CATSDPVAGGTETQYF. As DNA, the CDR3 is TGTGCCACCAGTGATCCAGTCGCGGGAGGAACGGAGACCCAGTACTTC.

This clone was found many times. The chain joins TRBV12-3 or TRBV12-4 to TRBJ1-2, with TRBD1 as a possible D gene (5 bases). The CDR3 loop spans 13 amino acids. Trimming took 8 bases from V and 4 from J, leaving 14 bases between them. The CDR3 here is CASGDGAVYGYTF. CDR3 nucleotides: TGTGCCAGCGGAGACGGGGCAGTCTATGGCTACACCTTC.

The CDR3 DNA is TGTGCCAGCAGAAAAGGACCCAACTCTGGAAACACCATATATTTT. Residues: CASRKGPNSGNTIYF. The chain recombines TRBV6-5 with TRBJ1-3; D remains ambiguous. With 6 bases removed from V and 0 bases from J, the gap between germline ends came to 12 bases. The V gene's germline CDR1 is MNHEY and CDR2 SVGAGI. The CDR3 covers 15 residues.

J is TRBJ1-2 and V is TRBV19; 8 nucleotides align to TRBD1. CDR3 length: 14 amino acids. Germline V gene sequence: CDR1 LNHDA, CDR2 SQIVND (reference sequence). V shed 5 bases, J shed 5 bases, and the junction held 7 bases outside the gene matches. This CDR3 reads CASSGRDRIYGYTF. DNA of the CDR3: TGTGCCAGTAGTGGCCGGGACAGGATATATGGCTACACCTTC.

By its share, this clone is medium-sized. This sequence joins TRBV18 and TRBJ1-2; TRBD1 agrees at 8 bases. The CDR3 is 13 amino acids. CDR1 and CDR2 from the germline V gene are KGHSH and LQKENI. V shed 6 bases and J 4 bases; nucleotides not matched to a gene: 4. CDR3 residues: CASSPDRGYGYTF. CDR3 sequence (DNA): TGTGCCAGCTCGCCTGACAGGGGCTATGGCTACACCTTC.

The chain has TRBV24-1 and TRBJ1-4; D unclear. The germline V gene has CDR1 KGHDR and CDR2 SFDVKD. Trimming removed 4 bases at V and 10 bases at J, with 18 bases between. CDR3 size: 15 residues. The CDR3 region is CATSEGGISGGKLFF. CDR3 nucleotides: TGTGCCACCAGTGAGGGTGGCATTAGTGGTGGAAAACTGTTTTTT.

This sequence joins TRBV7-9 and TRBJ2-2; 7 bases match TRBD1. The CDR3 runs 15 residues. V shed 2 bases and J 1 base; nucleotides not matched to a gene: 1. Germline V gene lookup returns CDR1 SEHNR and CDR2 FQNEAQ (reference sequence). The CDR3 sequence is CASSLRDRNTGELFF. In nucleotides, the CDR3 is TGTGCCAGCAGCTTACGGGACAGGAACACCGGGGAGCTGTTTTTT.

The chain employs TRBV11-2 and TRBJ2-7; perhaps TRBD2 as D (6 bases). Germline V gene lookup returns CDR1 SGHAT and CDR2 FQNNGV. Trimming stripped 5 bases from V and 2 bases from J, with 13 bases between. CDR3 length equals 14 residues. This chain's CDR3 is CASSEDYQAYEQYF. CDR3 in DNA: TGTGCCAGCAGCGAGGACTACCAGGCCTACGAGCAGTACTTC.

The J gene is TRBJ1-4, the V gene TRBV19; D might be TRBD1 (6 bases). The CDR3 totals 14 residues. Germline assignment: CDR1 LNHDA and CDR2 SQIVND (reference sequence). The V and J ends lost 5 bases and 6 bases respectively, with 13 bases between them. The DNA of the CDR3 is TGTGCCAGTAGTTTTACAGGGAATGATGAAAAACTGTTTTTT. Residues: CASSFTGNDEKLFF.

V usage is TRBV5-6 and J usage is TRBJ2-3; possibly TRBD2 for D (5 bases). V gave up 0 bases and J gave up 0 bases, with 11 bases separating them. The CDR3 consists of 16 residues. Germline CDR1 SGHDT, CDR2 YYEEEE. CDR3 region: CASSLVSSRSTDTQYF. CDR3 DNA sequence: TGTGCCAGCAGCTTGGTTTCTAGCCGCAGCACAGATACGCAGTATTTT. The variable domain in full, completed from reference TRBV5-6 and TRBJ2-3, reads DAGVTQSPTHLIKTRGQQVTLRCSPKSGHDTVSWYQQALGQGPQFIFQYYEEEERQRGNFPDRFSGHQFPNYSSELNVNALLLGDSALYLCASSLVSSRSTDTQYFGPGTRLTVL.

The chain carries TRBV27 and TRBJ1-5, with unresolved D. V shed 3 bases and J shed 9 bases, with 15 bases lying between them. Germline loops: CDR1 MNHEY, CDR2 SMNVEV (reference sequence). The CDR3 loop spans 14 amino acids. CDR3 loop: CASSLGGIGSPQHF. CDR3 nucleotides: TGTGCCAGCAGTTTGGGAGGGATAGGATCGCCCCAGCATTTT.